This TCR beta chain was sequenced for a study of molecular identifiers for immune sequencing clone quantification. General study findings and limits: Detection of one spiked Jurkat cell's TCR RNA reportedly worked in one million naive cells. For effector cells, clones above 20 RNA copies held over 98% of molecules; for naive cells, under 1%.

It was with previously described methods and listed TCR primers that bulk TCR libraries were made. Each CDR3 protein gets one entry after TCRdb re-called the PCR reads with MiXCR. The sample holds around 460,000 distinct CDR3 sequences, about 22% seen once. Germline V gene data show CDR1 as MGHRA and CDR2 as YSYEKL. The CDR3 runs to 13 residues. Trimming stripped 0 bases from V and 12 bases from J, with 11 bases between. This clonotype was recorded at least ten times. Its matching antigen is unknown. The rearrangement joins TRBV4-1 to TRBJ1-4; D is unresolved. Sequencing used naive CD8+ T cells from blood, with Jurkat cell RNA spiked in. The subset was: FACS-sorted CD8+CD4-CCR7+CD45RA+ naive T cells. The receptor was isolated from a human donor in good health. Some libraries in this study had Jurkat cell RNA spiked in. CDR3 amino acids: CASSQEGWWELFF. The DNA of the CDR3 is TGCGCCAGCAGCCAAGAGGGGTGGTGGGAACTGTTTTTT.